A selection of T cell receptor beta chains follows, all from one sample in a study of blood T cell repertoires in COVID-19. Profiling relied on immunoSEQ multiplex PCR, and the TCRdb table lists in-frame clones only, not all of them. The table has under 300,000 clones, around nine tenths seen once. The sequencing input was peripheral blood. All receptors derive from a woman aged 40 to 50 who had recovered from COVID-19. CDR3s leave out the opening cysteine and the closing phenylalanine or tryptophan.

>TRBV18
ASSPLAGHTDTQY
>TRBV11-2
ASSLDKGTGERF
>TRBV19
ASSEGQGKYTQY
>TRBV7-2
ASSSNLAGGSPQY
>TRBV10-3
AIGTGTTNYGYT
>TRBV2
ASRVTGANEKLF
>TRBV2
ASSARDSLYSNQPQH
>TRBV14
ASSQGPYEQF
>TRBV3-1/TRBV3-2
ASSQFSTGSQF
>TRBV11-2
ASSIKREQF
>TRBV11-3
ASSLVYVGTGSRDIQY
>TRBV4-3
ASSQESGRAYNEQF
>TRBV11-2
ASSRETGAETQY
>TRBV6-6
ASRPRLAGASDTQY
>TRBV5-4
ASSVPGQGFSGANVLT
>TRBV5-1
ASRQRDRGTEAF
>TRBV5-4
ASSQGGSKNYGYT
>TRBV7-9
ASSYGRQPQH
>TRBV5-1
ASSDPGQTYEQY
>TRBV5-4
ASSAPGTGGLEQY
>TRBV6-1
ASSEGGGSREKLF
>TRBV11-2
ASSLDYPGLAGGSYNEQF
>TRBV29-1
SVGGQAITEAF
>TRBV2
ASTTAPGGTGELF
>TRBV25-1
ASRKTGNDGYT
>TRBV28
ASRGTDRGVNSPLH
>TRBV7-9
ASSLIRENIQY
>TRBV19
ASSPPAGTVARRY
>TRBV30
AWSGTRGLNEKLF
>TRBV11-3
ASLSGGLGTEAF
>TRBV6-2/TRBV6-3
ASSGNRGQGLMYGYT
>TRBV25-1
ASSTTGEGSPLH
>TRBV3-1/TRBV3-2
ASSPSGTDASEQY
>TRBV6-5
ASSPYRGAYEQY
>TRBV7-3
ASSFDGRGTGELF
>TRBV7-2
ASSQGSTRGQQETQY
>TRBV4-1
ASSQDEPETSARETQY
>TRBV5-6
ASSLRQGYNNEQF
>TRBV4-3
ASSQDRPGGGHEQY
>TRBV4-3
ASSQEARQGWSPLH
>TRBV5-6
ASSAGVEAF
>TRBV4-1
ASSQGEVLGQESYEQY
>TRBV5-4
ATTSGGLNNNEQF
>TRBV30
AWSVSRAYEQY
>TRBV9
ASGAVSSGNTIY
>TRBV11-3
ASSSDNPNYGYT
>TRBV6-2/TRBV6-3
ASSYPRVNVYEQY
>TRBV19
ASTIRDLSNQPQH
>TRBV19
ASSSPGTPPETQY
>TRBV4-3
ASSQSLGGAAEQY